A selection of T cell receptor beta chains follows, all from one sample in a study of Ad26.COV2.S vaccination and SARS-CoV-2 variants. Here immunoSEQ multiplex PCR was the method, and the copy in TCRdb shows in-frame clones only, minus some. The table has about 410,000 clones, 89% seen once. Sample: peripheral blood, taken in a trial of Ad26.COV2.S vaccine versus placebo. The receptors shown here come from a person between 18 and 65 years old who received the Ad26.COV2.S COVID-19 vaccine or a placebo. Each CDR3 is given with its conserved first and last residue. D genes are given only for firm matches. A row's size may be missing; if present it is once, few, many or a size class.

d_gene,abundance,j_gene,v_gene,CDR3aa,CDR3nt
TRBD1,NA,TRBJ2-5,TRBV2,CASTRDRGRQETQYF,TGTGCCAGCACCCGGGACAGGGGGCGGCAAGAGACCCAGTACTTC
NA,NA,TRBJ1-3,TRBV19,CASSILGAGGNTIYF,TGTGCCAGTAGTATACTAGGGGCCGGTGGAAACACCATATATTTT
NA,NA,TRBJ1-1,TRBV5-1,CASSSGPNTEAFF,TGCGCCAGCAGCTCCGGGCCGAACACTGAAGCTTTCTTT
TRBD2,NA,TRBJ2-7,TRBV27,CASSFPSGVQYF,TGTGCCAGCAGTTTCCCTAGCGGGGTTCAGTACTTC
TRBD2,NA,TRBJ2-7,TRBV6-5,CASSYTGLAGYYEQYF,TGTGCCAGCAGTTACACAGGACTAGCGGGATACTACGAGCAGTACTTC
NA,NA,TRBJ2-1,TRBV24-1,CATSDFSESEQFF,TGTGCCACCAGTGATTTCTCGGAGAGTGAGCAGTTCTTC
NA,once,TRBJ1-3,TRBV15,CATSRDLKGGGNTIYF,TGTGCCACCAGCAGAGATCTGAAGGGAGGGGGAAACACCATATATTTT
TRBD1,NA,TRBJ2-7,TRBV12-5,CASGLCPLGTGRCYEQYF,TGTGCTAGTGGTTTGTGTCCTCTGGGGACAGGCCGTTGTTACGAGCAGTACTTC
TRBD1,once,TRBJ1-1,TRBV28,CASRRQGGTEAFF,TGTGCCAGCAGACGACAGGGGGGCACTGAAGCTTTCTTT
NA,NA,TRBJ1-1,TRBV14,CASSQGLGSEAFF,TGTGCCAGCAGCCAAGGTCTGGGTTCTGAAGCTTTCTTT
TRBD2,few,TRBJ2-3,TRBV7-2,CASSRLAGYIDTQYF,TGTGCCAGCAGTCGCTTAGCGGGATATATCGATACGCAGTATTTT
NA,NA,TRBJ2-5,TRBV27,CASRSGPRVGAQYF,TGTGCCAGCAGGTCTGGACCGAGGGTCGGGGCCCAGTACTTC
NA,NA,TRBJ2-7,TRBV21-1,CASSLPMTGPTTYEQYF,TGTGCCAGCAGCTTACCGATGACCGGGCCGACTACCTACGAGCAGTACTTC
TRBD1,NA,TRBJ2-7,TRBV11-2,CASSKNPTGTASYEQYF,TGTGCCAGCAGCAAAAACCCCACCGGGACAGCATCTTACGAGCAGTACTTC
TRBD1,NA,TRBJ1-2,TRBV28,CASCKGQGAFGYGYTF,TGTGCCAGTTGTAAAGGACAGGGGGCTTTCGGCTATGGCTACACCTTC
TRBD1,NA,TRBJ2-1,TRBV7-2,CASSDRTGSPYNEQFF,TGTGCCAGCAGCGACCGGACAGGGAGTCCCTACAATGAGCAGTTCTTC
TRBD2,once,TRBJ2-1,TRBV4-2,CASSQGGGLAGVSDEQFF,TGTGCCAGCAGCCAAGGGGGGGGACTAGCGGGAGTAAGCGATGAGCAGTTCTTC
NA,NA,TRBJ2-5,TRBV18,CASSPPGRLAETQYF,TGTGCCAGCTCACCACCTGGTCGGCTAGCGGAGACCCAGTACTTC
NA,NA,TRBJ1-6,TRBV28,CASSLSGRHRLGSPLHF,TGTGCCAGCAGTTTATCTGGGAGACACCGGTTAGGTTCACCCCTCCACTTT
NA,NA,TRBJ1-2,TRBV7-8,CASSPTPDNGYTF,TGTGCCAGCAGCCCCACGCCTGATAATGGCTACACCTTC
TRBD1,once,TRBJ2-7,TRBV28,CASSLDRGPSLYEQYF,TGTGCCAGCAGTCTGGACAGGGGGCCCTCTTTGTACGAGCAGTACTTC
TRBD1,NA,TRBJ2-7,TRBV5-8,CASFHYRGDHEQYF,TGTGCCAGCTTTCATTACAGGGGCGACCACGAGCAGTACTTC
NA,NA,TRBJ2-2,TRBV27,CASSPHTGELFF,TGTGCCAGCAGTCCTCACACCGGGGAGCTGTTTTTT
NA,NA,TRBJ2-1,TRBV6-5,CASSYPGRTNEQFF,TGTGCCAGCAGTTACCCCGGACGTACGAATGAGCAGTTCTTC
NA,NA,TRBJ2-5,TRBV10-2,CASTGKTWDAQYF,TGCGCCAGCACGGGAAAGACTTGGGATGCCCAGTACTTC
TRBD1,NA,TRBJ2-2,TRBV24-1,CATSDFRGSGELFF,TGTGCCACCAGTGATTTCAGGGGGTCCGGGGAGCTGTTTTTT
NA,NA,TRBJ1-2,TRBV23-1,CASSQSHSLPLFYGYTF,TGCGCCAGCAGTCAATCACACAGCTTACCACTTTTCTATGGCTACACCTTC
NA,NA,TRBJ1-2,TRBV27,CASSPLGVDLNYGYTF,TGTGCCAGCAGTCCGCTAGGGGTCGACCTTAACTATGGCTACACCTTC
NA,NA,TRBJ1-1,TRBV6-5,CASTTDSRFTEAFF,TGTGCCAGCACCACCGACAGCCGATTCACTGAAGCTTTCTTT
NA,NA,TRBJ2-5,TRBV25-1,CASSEWDGQETQYF,TGTGCCAGCAGTGAATGGGACGGTCAAGAGACCCAGTACTTC
TRBD2,NA,TRBJ2-1,TRBV3-1/TRBV3-2,CASSRTSGRTEQFF,TGTGCCAGCAGCCGGACTAGCGGGAGGACCGAGCAGTTCTTC
NA,few,TRBJ1-2,TRBV27,CASSFGTPGSHYGYTF,TGTGCCAGCAGTTTTGGTACCCCGGGCAGTCATTATGGCTACACCTTC
TRBD1,NA,TRBJ1-2,TRBV25-1,CASHDRGGYTF,TGTGCCAGCCATGACAGGGGTGGCTACACCTTC
NA,NA,TRBJ1-1,TRBV18,CASSASGNTEAFF,TGTGCCAGCTCAGCGTCAGGGAACACTGAAGCTTTCTTT
TRBD2,once,TRBJ2-3,TRBV5-1,CASSLSGRAMGYTDTQYF,TGCGCCAGCAGCTTATCCGGGAGGGCCATGGGATACACAGATACGCAGTATTTT
NA,NA,TRBJ2-2,TRBV9,CASSFRAVGELFF,TGTGCCAGCAGCTTCAGGGCCGTGGGGGAGCTGTTTTTT
NA,few,TRBJ1-5,TRBV28,CATGGGNQPQHF,TGTGCCACGGGGGGGGGCAATCAGCCCCAGCATTTT
TRBD1,NA,TRBJ2-2,TRBV7-9,CASSFGTGYTGELFF,TGTGCCAGCAGCTTTGGGACAGGTTACACCGGGGAGCTGTTTTTT
TRBD2,NA,TRBJ2-1,TRBV28,CASSSLAGGDNEQFF,TGTGCCAGCAGTTCACTAGCGGGAGGGGACAATGAGCAGTTCTTC
NA,NA,TRBJ2-2,TRBV10-3,CAISREIANTGELFF,TGTGCCATCAGTAGGGAAATCGCGAACACCGGGGAGCTGTTTTTT
TRBD1,NA,TRBJ2-5,TRBV9,CASSVGGTGGETQYF,TGTGCCAGCAGCGTAGGGGGGACAGGCGGAGAGACCCAGTACTTC